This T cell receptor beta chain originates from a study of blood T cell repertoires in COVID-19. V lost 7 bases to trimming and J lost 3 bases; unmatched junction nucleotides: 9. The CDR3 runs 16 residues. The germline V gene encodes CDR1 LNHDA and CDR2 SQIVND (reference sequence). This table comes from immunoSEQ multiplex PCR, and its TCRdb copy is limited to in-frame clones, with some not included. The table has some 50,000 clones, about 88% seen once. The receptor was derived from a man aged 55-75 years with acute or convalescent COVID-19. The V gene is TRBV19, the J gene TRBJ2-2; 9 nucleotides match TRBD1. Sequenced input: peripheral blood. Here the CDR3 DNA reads TGTGCCAGTACCTTCAGACAGGGGGTAGACACCGGGGAGCTGTTTTTT. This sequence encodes CASTFRQGVDTGELFF.